Reported below is one T cell receptor (beta chain). Its antigen is unknown. Profiled with immunoSEQ multiplex PCR; TCRdb holds only in-frame clones, not every one. The repertoire has some 2,000,000 clones, about 95% of them found once; the top ten carry roughly 1.1%. This record comes from a study of shared clonotypes between healthy human individuals. Study-wide findings and caveats: Researchers found naive subsets generally carried larger estimated richness than memory subsets.

The CDR3 covers 13 residues. Trimming removed 4 bases from V and 4 bases from J, with 7 bases in between. CDR1 is MNHEY, CDR2 SMNVEV, per germline (reference sequence). Cells designated naive CD8 were CD45RO-negative and were positively selected for CCR7, with terminally differentiated effector memory CD45RA+ cells excluded. None of the donors, who were healthy HIV-negative adults, had recently had acute infections or vaccinations. The chain couples TRBV27 to TRBJ2-2; D is ambiguous. Material: naive CD8+ T cells sorted from blood. The receptor's source is a man aged 18-30 years in good health. CDR3: CASSYTATGELFF. In nucleotides, the CDR3 is TGTGCCAGCAGTTACACAGCCACCGGGGAGCTGTTTTTT.